This T cell receptor beta chain stems from a study of regulatory T cells in long-lasting Graves disease. Time point indicated: persistent/refractory GD, antithyroid drugs over 5 years with positive TRAb. PBMC RNA served as the TCR library source. Graves' disease diagnosis relied on American Thyroid Association guidelines. This CDR3 has 15 amino acids. Trimming removed 2 bases at V and 4 bases at J, with 14 bases between. The germline CDR1 and CDR2 sequences are MDHEN and SYDVKM. This clonotype was found a few times. The target antigen is unknown. Regarding the study as a whole: TCR diversity in persistent Graves' patients was below that of newly diagnosed ones. Among samples with persistent disease, TRBV28, TRBJ1-2 and TRBJ2-5 were favored.

Construction of TCR beta libraries relied on iRepertoire HTBI primers and on Arm-PCR targeting CDR3 regions. TCRdb used MiXCR to reprocess the multiplex PCR reads, holding one entry per CDR3 protein. The repertoire has about 660,000 distinct CDR3 sequences, approximately 29% of them found once; the top ten carry 40% to 55%. V is TRBV28 and J is TRBJ1-1; no definite D call. The sequence came from a female donor with Graves disease. Sample: peripheral blood mononuclear cells (PBMCs), taken when the disease was refractory, from a patient treated with antithyroid drugs. CDR3 coding DNA: TGTGCCAGCAGTTTAGAGGTCCGGGGTTCCACTGAAGCTTTCTTT. Amino acids: CASSLEVRGSTEAFF.